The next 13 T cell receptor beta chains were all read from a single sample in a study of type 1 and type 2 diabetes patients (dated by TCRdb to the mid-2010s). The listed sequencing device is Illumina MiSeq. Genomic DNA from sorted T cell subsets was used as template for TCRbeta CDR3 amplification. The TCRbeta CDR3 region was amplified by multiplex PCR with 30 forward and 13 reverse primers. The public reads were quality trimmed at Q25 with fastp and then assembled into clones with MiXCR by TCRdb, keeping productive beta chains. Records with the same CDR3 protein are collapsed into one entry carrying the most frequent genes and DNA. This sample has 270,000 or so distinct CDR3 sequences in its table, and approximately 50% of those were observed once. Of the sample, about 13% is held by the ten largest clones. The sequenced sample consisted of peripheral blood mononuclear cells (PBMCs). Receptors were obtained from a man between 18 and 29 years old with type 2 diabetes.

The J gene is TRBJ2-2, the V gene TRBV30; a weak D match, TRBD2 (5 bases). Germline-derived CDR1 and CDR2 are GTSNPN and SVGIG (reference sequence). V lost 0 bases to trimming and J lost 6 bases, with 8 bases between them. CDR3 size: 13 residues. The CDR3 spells CAWSVADAGELFF. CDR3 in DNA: TGTGCCTGGAGTGTAGCGGATGCCGGGGAGCTGTTTTTT.

CDR3 protein: CASRVGQPYEQYF. CDR3 in DNA: TGTGCCAGTAGGGTGGGACAGCCCTACGAGCAGTACTTC. V gene TRBV6-2 or TRBV6-3 combines with J gene TRBJ2-7; the match to TRBD1 covers 7 bases. The CDR3 is made up of 13 amino acids. With 9 bases clipped from V and 2 bases from J, the junction kept 7 bases outside the gene matches. Germline values: CDR1 MNHEY, CDR2 SVGEGT.

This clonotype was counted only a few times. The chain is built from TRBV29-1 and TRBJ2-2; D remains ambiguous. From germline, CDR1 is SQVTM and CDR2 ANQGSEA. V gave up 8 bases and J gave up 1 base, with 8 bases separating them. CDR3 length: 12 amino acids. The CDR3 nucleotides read TGCAGCACAGCTGAGAACACCGGGGAGCTGTTTTTT. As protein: CSTAENTGELFF.

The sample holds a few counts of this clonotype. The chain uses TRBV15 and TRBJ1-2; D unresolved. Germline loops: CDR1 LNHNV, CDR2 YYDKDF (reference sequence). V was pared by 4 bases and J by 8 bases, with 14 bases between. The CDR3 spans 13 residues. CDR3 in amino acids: CATSNSHRRGYTF. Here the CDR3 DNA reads TGTGCCACCAGCAATAGTCATAGGAGGGGCTACACCTTC.

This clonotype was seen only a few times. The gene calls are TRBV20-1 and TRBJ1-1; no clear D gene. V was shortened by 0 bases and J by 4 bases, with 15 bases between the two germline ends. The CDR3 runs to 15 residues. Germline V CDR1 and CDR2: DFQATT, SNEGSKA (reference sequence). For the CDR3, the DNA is TGCAGTGCTAGAGATCTGAAATCAGACCTCACTGAAGCTTTCTTT. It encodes CSARDLKSDLTEAFF.

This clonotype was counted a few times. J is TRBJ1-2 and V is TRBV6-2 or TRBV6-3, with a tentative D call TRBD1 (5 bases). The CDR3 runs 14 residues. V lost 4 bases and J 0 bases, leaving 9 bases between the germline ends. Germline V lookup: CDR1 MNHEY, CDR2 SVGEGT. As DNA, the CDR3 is TGTGCCAGCAGTTCAGGGCGACCTAACTATGGCTACACCTTC. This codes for CASSSGRPNYGYTF.

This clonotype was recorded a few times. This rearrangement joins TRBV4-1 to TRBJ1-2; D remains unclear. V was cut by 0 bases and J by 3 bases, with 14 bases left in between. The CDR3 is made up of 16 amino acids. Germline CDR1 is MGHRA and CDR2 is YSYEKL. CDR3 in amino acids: CASSQEFGRTDYGYTF. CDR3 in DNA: TGCGCCAGCAGCCAAGAGTTTGGAAGAACGGACTATGGCTACACCTTC.

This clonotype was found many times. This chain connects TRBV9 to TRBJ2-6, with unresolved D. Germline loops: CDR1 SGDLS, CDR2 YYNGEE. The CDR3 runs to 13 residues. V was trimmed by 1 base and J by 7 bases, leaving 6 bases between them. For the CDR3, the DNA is TGTGCCAGCAGCGTAAATGAAGCCAACGTCCTGACTTTC. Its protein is CASSVNEANVLTF.

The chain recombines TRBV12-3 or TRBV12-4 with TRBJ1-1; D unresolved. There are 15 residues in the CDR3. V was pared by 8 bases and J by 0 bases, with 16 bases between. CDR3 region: CASRSFSAMNTEAFF. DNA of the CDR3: TGTGCCAGCCGAAGTTTCTCAGCCATGAACACTGAAGCTTTCTTT.

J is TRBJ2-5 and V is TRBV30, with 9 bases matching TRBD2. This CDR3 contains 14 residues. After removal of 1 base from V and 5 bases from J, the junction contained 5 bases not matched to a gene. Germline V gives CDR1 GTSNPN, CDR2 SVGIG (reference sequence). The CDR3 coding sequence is TGTGCCTGGAGTGCGGGACTAGCATCCGAGACCCAGTACTTC. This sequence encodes CAWSAGLASETQYF.

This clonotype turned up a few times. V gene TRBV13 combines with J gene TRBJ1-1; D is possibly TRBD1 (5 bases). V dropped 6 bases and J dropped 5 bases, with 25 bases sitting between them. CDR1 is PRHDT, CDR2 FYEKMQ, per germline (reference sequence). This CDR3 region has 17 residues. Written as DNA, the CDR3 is TGTGCCAGCAGGCAGACTGACGGGTTCCAAAAGGGGACTGAAGCTTTCTTT. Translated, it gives CASRQTDGFQKGTEAFF.

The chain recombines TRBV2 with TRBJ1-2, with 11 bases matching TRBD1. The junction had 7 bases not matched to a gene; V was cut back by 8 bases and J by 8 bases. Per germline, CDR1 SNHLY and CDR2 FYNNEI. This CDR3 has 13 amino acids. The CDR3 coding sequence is TGTGCCAGCCCACAAGGACAGGGGGCGGGCTACACCTTC. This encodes CASPQGQGAGYTF.

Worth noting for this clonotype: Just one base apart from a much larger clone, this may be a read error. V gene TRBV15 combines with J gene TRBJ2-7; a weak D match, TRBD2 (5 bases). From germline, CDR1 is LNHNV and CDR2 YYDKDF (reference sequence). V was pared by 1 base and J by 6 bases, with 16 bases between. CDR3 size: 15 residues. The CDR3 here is CATSRAGLGYSEQYF. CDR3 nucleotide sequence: TGTGCCACCAGCAGAGCGGGGTTGGGGTACAGCGAGCAGTACTTC. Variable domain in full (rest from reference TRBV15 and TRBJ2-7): DAMVIQNPRYQVTQFGKPVTLSCSQTLNHNVMYWYQQKSSQAPKLLFHYYDKDFNNEADTPDNFQSRRPNTSFCFLDIRSPGLGDTAMYLCATSRAGLGYSEQYFGPGTRLTVT.